These T cell receptor beta chains were read from a single sample in a study of blood T cell repertoires in COVID-19. Assay: immunoSEQ multiplex PCR; the TCRdb copy retains only in-frame clones and omits some. The data show roughly 300,000 clones, around 86% seen once. The sample was peripheral blood. These receptors all stem from a woman in her forties or fifties with acute or convalescent COVID-19. CDR3s include the opening cysteine and the closing phenylalanine or tryptophan. The order of the fields is V gene, D gene, CDR3 protein. D genes are given only for firm matches.

V: TRBV6-5
D: TRBD1
CDR3: CASSYSGTGVYEQYF

V: TRBV28
D: -
CDR3: CASSLGRQGSFEQYF

V: TRBV5-1
D: -
CDR3: CASSPTYSNSPLHF

V: TRBV7-2
D: TRBD2
CDR3: CASSEGLAGAGEQFF

V: TRBV5-1
D: TRBD2
CDR3: CASSVGLAGDYEQYF

V: TRBV7-8
D: TRBD1
CDR3: CASSIQTGWYETQYF

V: TRBV11-2
D: -
CDR3: CASSLDLGGAYYNEQFF

V: TRBV27
D: -
CDR3: CASSLSSGLTEAFF

V: TRBV10-3
D: -
CDR3: CAISEQGPDSNQPQHF

V: TRBV9
D: -
CDR3: CASSVESRLGGIDTQYF

V: TRBV24-1
D: TRBD1
CDR3: CATSDGTGRNEKLFF

V: TRBV28
D: -
CDR3: CASSLGDTTVFTYEQYF

V: TRBV6-1
D: -
CDR3: CASSEARASVRLEQYF

V: TRBV27
D: TRBD1
CDR3: CASSPNRQGGEGYTF

V: TRBV7-9
D: -
CDR3: CASTLSGGANEKLFF

V: TRBV28
D: -
CDR3: CASSLFGMNTEAFF

V: TRBV11-2
D: -
CDR3: CASSLGRDYEQYF

V: TRBV6-5
D: TRBD1
CDR3: CASRAPGQNYGYTF

V: TRBV7-8
D: TRBD2
CDR3: CASRGWGRRELEETQYF

V: TRBV7-9
D: TRBD1
CDR3: CASSKDRGGWDEKLFF

V: TRBV24-1
D: TRBD1
CDR3: CATSGTGNQPQHF

V: TRBV28
D: -
CDR3: CASSLSGYNEQFF

V: TRBV6-5
D: TRBD1
CDR3: CASRKDRGITYEQYF

V: TRBV7-8
D: TRBD1
CDR3: CASSLGTGGSGYTF

V: TRBV6-5
D: TRBD2
CDR3: CASSTYSGSSYEQYF

V: TRBV5-1
D: -
CDR3: CASSLFGGSGYNEQFF

V: TRBV5-1
D: TRBD1
CDR3: CASSRDRGAKNIQYF

V: TRBV11-2
D: TRBD1
CDR3: CASSLGPGTGTSGANVLTF

V: TRBV19
D: -
CDR3: CASSTTGPGDGYTF

V: TRBV11-2
D: TRBD1
CDR3: CASSLTQGAVQPQHF

V: TRBV19
D: -
CDR3: CASSIDYFGRANTDTQYF

V: TRBV24-1
D: TRBD2
CDR3: CATSGWEGLNEQFF

V: TRBV12-3/TRBV12-4
D: TRBD1
CDR3: CASSSRGTDTQYF